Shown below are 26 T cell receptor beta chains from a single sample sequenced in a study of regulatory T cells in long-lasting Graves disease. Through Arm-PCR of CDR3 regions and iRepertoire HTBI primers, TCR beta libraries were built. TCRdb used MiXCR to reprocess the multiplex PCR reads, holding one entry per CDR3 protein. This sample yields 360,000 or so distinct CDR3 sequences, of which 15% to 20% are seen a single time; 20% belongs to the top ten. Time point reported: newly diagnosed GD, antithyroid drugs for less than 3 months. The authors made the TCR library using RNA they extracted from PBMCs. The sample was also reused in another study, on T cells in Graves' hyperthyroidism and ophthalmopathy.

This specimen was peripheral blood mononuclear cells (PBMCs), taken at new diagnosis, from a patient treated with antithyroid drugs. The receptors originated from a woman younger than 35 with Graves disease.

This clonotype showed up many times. The CDR3 DNA reads as TGTGCCAGCAGCCAAGAACTAGCGGGGGGTAGAGAGACCCAGTACTTC. Translated, it gives CASSQELAGGRETQYF. The rearrangement uses TRBV3-1 and TRBJ2-1, with TRBD2 identical over 12 bases. The DNA end favors TRBJ2-5, so the J call may be wrong. The CDR3 spans 16 residues. Germline values: CDR1 LGHDT, CDR2 YNNKEL (reference sequence).

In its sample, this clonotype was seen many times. DNA of the CDR3: TGTGCTAGTGGGGACAGGACTAACTATGGCTACACCTTC. Translation gives CASGDRTNYGYTF. The rearrangement uses TRBV12-5 and TRBJ1-2; TRBD1 aligns across 7 bases. The CDR3 is 13 residues long. V was clipped by 6 bases and J by 0 bases; unmatched bases: 1. The germline gives CDR1 LGHNT, CDR2 FRNRAP.

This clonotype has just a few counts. The CDR3 coding sequence is TGTGCCAGCAGCATTGGAGCACGCGGCTCTGAAGCTTTCTTT. Amino acid sequence: CASSIGARGSEAFF. The genes are TRBV14 and TRBJ1-1, with D unclear. V was clipped by 5 bases and J by 6 bases, with 16 bases between them. This CDR3 has 14 residues. Germline V gene lookup returns CDR1 SGHDN and CDR2 FVKESK. Using reference TRBV14 and TRBJ1-1 for the parts outside the CDR3, the full variable domain is EAGVTQFPSHSVIEKGQTVTLRCDPISGHDNLYWYRRVMGKEIKFLLHFVKESKQDESGMPNNRFLAERTGGTYSTLKVQPAELEDSGVYFCASSIGARGSEAFFGQGTRLTVV.

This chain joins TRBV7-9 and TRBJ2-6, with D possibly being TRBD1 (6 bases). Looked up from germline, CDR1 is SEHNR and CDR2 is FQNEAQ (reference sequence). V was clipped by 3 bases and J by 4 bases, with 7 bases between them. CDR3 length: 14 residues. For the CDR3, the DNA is TGTGCCAGCAGCTTCGGGACAGGGGCCAACGTCCTGACTTTC. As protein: CASSFGTGANVLTF. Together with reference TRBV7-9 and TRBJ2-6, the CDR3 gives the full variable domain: DTGVSQNPRHKITKRGQNVTFRCDPISEHNRLYWYRQTLGQGPEFLTYFQNEAQLEKSRLLSDRFSAERPKGSFSTLEIQRTEQGDSAMYLCASSFGTGANVLTFGAGSRLTVL.

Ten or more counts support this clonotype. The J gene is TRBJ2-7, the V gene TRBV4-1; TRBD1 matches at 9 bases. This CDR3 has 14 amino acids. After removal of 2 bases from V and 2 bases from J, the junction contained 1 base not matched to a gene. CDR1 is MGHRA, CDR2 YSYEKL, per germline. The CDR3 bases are TGCGCCAGCAGCCAAAGGACAGGGGCCTACGAGCAGTACTTC. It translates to CASSQRTGAYEQYF.

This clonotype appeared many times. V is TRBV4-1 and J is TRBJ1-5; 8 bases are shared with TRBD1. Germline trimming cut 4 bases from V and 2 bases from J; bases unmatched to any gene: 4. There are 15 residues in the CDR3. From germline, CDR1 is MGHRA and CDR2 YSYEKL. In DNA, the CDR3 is TGCGCCAGCAGCCCCGAGACAGGGGGCAATCAGCCCCAGCATTTT. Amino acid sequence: CASSPETGGNQPQHF.

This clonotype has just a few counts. CDR3 DNA: TGCGCCAGCAGTCTCTACGACGGACAAGAGACCCAGTACTTC. Translating it yields CASSLYDGQETQYF. The chain carries TRBV4-1 and TRBJ2-5; D is uncertain. Germline lookup yields CDR1 MGHRA and CDR2 YSYEKL. The CDR3 loop spans 14 amino acids. Trimming took 6 bases from V and 2 from J, leaving 13 bases between them.

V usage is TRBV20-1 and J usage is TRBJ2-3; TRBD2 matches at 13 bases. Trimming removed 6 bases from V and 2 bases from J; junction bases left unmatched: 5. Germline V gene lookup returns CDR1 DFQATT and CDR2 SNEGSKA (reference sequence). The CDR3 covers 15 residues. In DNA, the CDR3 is TGCAGTGCCAGACTAGCGGGGGGTAACACAGATACGCAGTATTTT. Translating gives CSARLAGGNTDTQYF.

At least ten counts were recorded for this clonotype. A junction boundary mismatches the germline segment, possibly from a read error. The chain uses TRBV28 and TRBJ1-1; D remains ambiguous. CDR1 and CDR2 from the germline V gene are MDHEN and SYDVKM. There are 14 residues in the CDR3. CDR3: CASSLSRAGTEAFF. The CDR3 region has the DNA TGCGCCAGCAGCTTGAGCCGGGCGGGCACTGAAGCTTTCTTT.

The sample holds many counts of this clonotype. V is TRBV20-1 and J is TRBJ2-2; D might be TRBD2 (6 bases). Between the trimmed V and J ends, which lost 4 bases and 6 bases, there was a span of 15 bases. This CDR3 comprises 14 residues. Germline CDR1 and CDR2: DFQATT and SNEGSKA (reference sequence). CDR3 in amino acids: CSATGGIVAGELFF. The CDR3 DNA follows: TGCAGTGCTACCGGAGGGATAGTTGCCGGGGAGCTGTTTTTT.

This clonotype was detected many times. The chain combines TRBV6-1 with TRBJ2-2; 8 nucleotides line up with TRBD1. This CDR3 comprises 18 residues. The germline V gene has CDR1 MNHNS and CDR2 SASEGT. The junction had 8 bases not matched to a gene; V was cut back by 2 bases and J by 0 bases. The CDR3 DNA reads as TGTGCCAGCAGTGAAATGCAGGGGGCCTTTTCGAACACCGGGGAGCTGTTTTTT. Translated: CASSEMQGAFSNTGELFF.

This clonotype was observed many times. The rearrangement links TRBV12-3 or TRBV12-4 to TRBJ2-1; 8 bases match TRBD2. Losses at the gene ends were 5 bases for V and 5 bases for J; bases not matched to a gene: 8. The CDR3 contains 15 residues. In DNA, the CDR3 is TGTGCCAGCAGTCCCCGGGGGGGTCAAAACAATGAGCAGTTCTTC. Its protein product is CASSPRGGQNNEQFF.

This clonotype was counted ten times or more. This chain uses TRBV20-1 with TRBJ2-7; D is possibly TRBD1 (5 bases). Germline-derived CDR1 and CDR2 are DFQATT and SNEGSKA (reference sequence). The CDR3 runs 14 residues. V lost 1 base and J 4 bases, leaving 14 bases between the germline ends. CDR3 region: CSARGWRQLYEQYF. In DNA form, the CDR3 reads TGCAGTGCTAGAGGGTGGAGACAGTTATACGAGCAGTACTTC.

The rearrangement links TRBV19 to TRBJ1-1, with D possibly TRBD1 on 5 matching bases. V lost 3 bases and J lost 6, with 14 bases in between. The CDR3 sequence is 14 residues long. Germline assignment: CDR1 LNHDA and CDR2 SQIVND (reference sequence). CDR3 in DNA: TGTGCCAGTAGTATCGGTTCGGGGGGTTCTGAAGCTTTCTTT. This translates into CASSIGSGGSEAFF.

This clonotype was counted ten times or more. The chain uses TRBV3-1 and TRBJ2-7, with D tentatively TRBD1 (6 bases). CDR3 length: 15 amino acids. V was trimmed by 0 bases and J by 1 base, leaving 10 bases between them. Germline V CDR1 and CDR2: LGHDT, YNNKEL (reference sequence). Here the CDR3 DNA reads TGTGCCAGCAGCCAAGAAGGGGGATCGTCCTACGAGCAGTACTTC. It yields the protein CASSQEGGSSYEQYF.

DNA for the CDR3: TGTGCCAGCAGTGAAGCGGGACTAGCGCCAGATACGCAGTATTTT. This codes for CASSEAGLAPDTQYF. The chain employs TRBV6-2 or TRBV6-3 and TRBJ2-3; 10 bases line up with TRBD2. V lost 5 bases and J lost 4; bases outside the gene matches: 6. Germline CDR1 is MNHEY and CDR2 is SVGEGT. The CDR3 runs to 15 residues.

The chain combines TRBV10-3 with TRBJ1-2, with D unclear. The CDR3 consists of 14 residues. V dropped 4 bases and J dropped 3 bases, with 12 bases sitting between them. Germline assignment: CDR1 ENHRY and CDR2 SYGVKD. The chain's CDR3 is CAISAKASDYGYTF. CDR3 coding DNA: TGTGCCATCAGTGCTAAGGCCAGTGACTATGGCTACACCTTC.

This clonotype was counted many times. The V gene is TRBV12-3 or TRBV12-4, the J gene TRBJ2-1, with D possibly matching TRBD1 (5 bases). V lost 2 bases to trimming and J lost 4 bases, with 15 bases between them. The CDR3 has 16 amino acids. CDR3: CASSLRPAGPYNEQFF. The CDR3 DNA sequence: TGTGCCAGCAGTTTAAGGCCGGCAGGGCCATACAATGAGCAGTTCTTC.

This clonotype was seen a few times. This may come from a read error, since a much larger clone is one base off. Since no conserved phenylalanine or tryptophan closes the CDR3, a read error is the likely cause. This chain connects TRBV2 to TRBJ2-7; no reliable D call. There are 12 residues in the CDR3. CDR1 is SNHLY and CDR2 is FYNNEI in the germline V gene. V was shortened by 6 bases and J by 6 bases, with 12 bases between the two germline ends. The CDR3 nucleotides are TGTGCCAGCAGAGAGACTCCCTTCGAGCAGTACCTC. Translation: CASRETPFEQYL.

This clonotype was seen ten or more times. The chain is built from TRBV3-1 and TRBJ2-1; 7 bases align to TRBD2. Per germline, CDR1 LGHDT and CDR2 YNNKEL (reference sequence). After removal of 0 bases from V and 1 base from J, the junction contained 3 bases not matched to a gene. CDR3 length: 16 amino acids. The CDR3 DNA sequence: TGTGCCAGCAGCCAAGAAATGCGGGAGTCCTACAATGAGCAGTTCTTC. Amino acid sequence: CASSQEMRESYNEQFF.

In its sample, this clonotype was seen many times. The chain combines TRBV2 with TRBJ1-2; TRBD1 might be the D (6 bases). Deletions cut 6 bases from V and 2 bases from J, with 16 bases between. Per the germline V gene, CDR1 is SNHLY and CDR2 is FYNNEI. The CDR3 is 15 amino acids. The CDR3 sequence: CASRAPLGANYGYTF. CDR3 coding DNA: TGTGCCAGCAGGGCCCCACTGGGGGCAAACTATGGCTACACCTTC.

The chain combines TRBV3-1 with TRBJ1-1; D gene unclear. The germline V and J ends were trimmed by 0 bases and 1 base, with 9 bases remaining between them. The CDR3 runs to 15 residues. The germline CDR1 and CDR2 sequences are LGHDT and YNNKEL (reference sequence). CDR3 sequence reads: CASSQDYSRNTEAFF. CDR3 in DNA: TGTGCCAGCAGCCAAGATTATAGCAGGAACACTGAAGCTTTCTTT.

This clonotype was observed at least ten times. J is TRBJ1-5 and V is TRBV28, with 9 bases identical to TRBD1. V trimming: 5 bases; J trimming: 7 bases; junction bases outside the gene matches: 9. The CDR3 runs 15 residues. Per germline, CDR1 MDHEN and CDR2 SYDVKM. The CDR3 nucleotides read TGTGCCAGCAGTATCCCCGGACAGGGGTCACAGCCCCAGCATTTT. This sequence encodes CASSIPGQGSQPQHF.

CDR3 sequence (DNA): TGTGCCAGCAGCTTATCCAGGACGGAGGATGGCTACACCTTC. This sequence encodes CASSLSRTEDGYTF. This chain connects TRBV7-9 to TRBJ1-2; no clear D gene. With 2 bases removed from V and 6 bases from J, the gap between germline ends came to 13 bases. The germline CDR1 and CDR2 sequences are SEHNR and FQNEAQ (reference sequence). CDR3 size: 14 residues.

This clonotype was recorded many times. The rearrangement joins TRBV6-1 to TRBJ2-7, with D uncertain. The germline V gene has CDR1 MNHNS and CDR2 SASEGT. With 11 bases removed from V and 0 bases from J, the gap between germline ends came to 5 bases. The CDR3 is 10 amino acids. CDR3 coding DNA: TGTGCCTGCTCCTCCTACGAGCAGTACTTC. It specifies CACSSYEQYF.

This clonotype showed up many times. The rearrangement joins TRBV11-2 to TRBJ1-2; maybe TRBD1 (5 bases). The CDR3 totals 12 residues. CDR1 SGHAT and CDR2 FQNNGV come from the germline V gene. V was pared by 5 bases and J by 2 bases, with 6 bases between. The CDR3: CASSPGNYGYTF. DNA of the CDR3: TGTGCCAGCAGCCCAGGGAACTATGGCTACACCTTC.